What follows is one T cell receptor (beta chain) and its context. The data belong to a study of T cell responses to AZD1222 COVID-19 vaccine. Method: immunoSEQ multiplex PCR; TCRdb's copy keeps in-frame clones and lacks some. The top ten clones hold under 2% of a sample with 130,000 to 150,000 clones, roughly 94% of them seen once. The CDR3 is made up of 14 amino acids. Trimming at V came to 4 bases and at J to 5 bases, leaving 5 bases not matched to a gene. Germline loops: CDR1 MNHEY, CDR2 SMNVEV (reference sequence). The material was peripheral blood, obtained on day 0 of AZD1222 vaccination. This chain connects TRBV27 to TRBJ2-1; 7 nucleotides align to TRBD1. The TCR was taken from an adult in good health. CDR3 residues: CASSYGTANNEQFF. The CDR3 coding sequence is TGTGCCAGCAGTTACGGGACAGCGAACAATGAGCAGTTCTTC.